What follows is one T cell receptor beta chain and its context. The sample comes from a study of beta chain features in type 1 diabetes. Reverse transcribing all isolated RNA meant expressed TCRB transcripts were sequenced. Profiled with immunoSEQ multiplex PCR; TCRdb holds only in-frame clones, not every one. This sample yields under 800,000 clones, of which roughly 16% are seen a single time; more than 0.08% belongs to the top ten. Trimming took off 2 bases at V and 4 bases at J, with 18 bases between the two ends. The CDR3 has 18 amino acids. Germline V CDR1 and CDR2: MNHEY, SMNVEV (reference sequence).

This clonotype was sampled from a man aged 18 to 30 in good health. The source material was naive CD4+ T cells from blood. The V call is TRBV27, the J call TRBJ1-6; no firm D call. The CDR3 loop reads CASSLMGRLTTYNSPLHF. CDR3 nucleotide sequence: TGTGCCAGCAGTTTAATGGGAAGACTCACAACATATAATTCACCCCTCCACTTT.